The entry that follows covers one T cell receptor beta chain sequence. The antigen remains unidentified. V lost 3 bases to trimming and J lost 5 bases, with 11 bases between them. Germline CDR1 SGHVS, CDR2 FQNEAQ. The CDR3 has 13 amino acids. Using unique molecular identifiers, the investigators prepared the TCRbeta library. Using its own MiXCR run on the PCR reads, TCRdb lists one record per CDR3 protein. The data contain some 840,000 distinct CDR3 sequences, under 20% of them singletons. The data derive from a study of T-cell reconstitution after alpha-beta-depleted transplantation in children. Study conclusions and caveats: A year post-transplant, T-cell counts and diversity derived mostly from newly produced T cells. Expanded graft clones, several hundred of them, were reportedly the source of alpha-beta T cells about two months after transplant.

J is TRBJ2-7 and V is TRBV7-8; no definite D call. The sequence was collected from a male patient aged 10-17 years who had a stem cell transplant for acute lymphoblastic leukemia, so the T cells may come from the graft donor. Sequenced here: PBMCs, mostly from graft donor cells, sampled 360 days after TCRalphabeta/CD19-depleted stem cell transplant. This CDR3 is CASSFLFRDEQYF. CDR3 DNA sequence: TGTGCCAGCAGCTTTCTATTTCGGGACGAGCAGTACTTC.